The 14 T cell receptor beta chains below come from one sample, sequenced in a study of spatial heterogeneity in lung cancer. Time point here: blood at routine non-recurrence follow-up after resection. TCRdb itself ran the 5' RACE reads through MiXCR, one entry per CDR3 protein. The table shows tens of thousands of distinct CDR3 sequences, with approximately 19% occurring only once. Material: PBMCs, obtained at follow-up. The origin of the receptors is a male donor with early-stage non-small cell lung cancer.

This clonotype was seen only a few times. This sequence joins TRBV20-1 and TRBJ2-7, with D perhaps given as TRBD1 or TRBD2 (7 bases each). The germline V and J ends were trimmed by 6 bases and 0 bases, with 18 bases remaining between them. CDR3 length: 15 amino acids. Per the germline V gene, CDR1 is DFQATT and CDR2 is SNEGSKA (reference sequence). CDR3 nucleotides: TGCAGTGCAAAAGGGGGCGGGAGCAGCTCCTACGAGCAGTACTTC. Translation: CSAKGGGSSSYEQYF.

This clonotype turned up a few times. The chain employs TRBV6-1 and TRBJ1-5; the D is unclear. V lost 4 bases and J 4 bases, leaving 11 bases between the germline ends. Germline assignment: CDR1 MNHNS and CDR2 SASEGT. CDR3 size: 14 residues. CDR3 region: CASSGLQNNQPQHF. In DNA form, the CDR3 reads TGTGCCAGCAGTGGGTTGCAGAATAATCAGCCCCAGCATTTT.

This clonotype was observed a handful of times. The chain employs TRBV10-3 and TRBJ1-1; D is possibly TRBD1 (6 bases). V lost 8 bases to trimming and J lost 0 bases, with 10 bases between them. Germline CDR1 is ENHRY and CDR2 is SYGVKD. The CDR3 runs 13 residues. This chain's CDR3 is CAIGGRMNTEAFF. The CDR3 nucleotides are TGTGCCATCGGGGGCAGGATGAACACTGAAGCTTTCTTT.

The V gene is TRBV29-1, the J gene TRBJ2-3, with D perhaps TRBD2 (6 bases). V was clipped by 4 bases and J by 4 bases, with 12 bases between them. This CDR3 contains 13 residues. Germline V gene sequence: CDR1 SQVTM, CDR2 ANQGSEA. CDR3 sequence reads: CSVVPGGADTQYF. Written as DNA, the CDR3 is TGCAGCGTTGTTCCAGGAGGGGCAGATACGCAGTATTTT.

This clonotype was counted only a few times. This chain connects TRBV20-1 to TRBJ1-4; D not resolved. Trimming pared 0 bases from V and 7 bases from J, leaving 9 bases between. CDR3 size: 13 residues. Germline CDR1 reads DFQATT; CDR2 reads SNEGSKA (reference sequence). The CDR3 loop is CSARESAGEKLFF. The DNA for the CDR3 is TGCAGTGCTAGAGAATCCGCCGGTGAAAAACTGTTTTTT.

The chain uses TRBV7-3 and TRBJ2-2, with no clear D. This CDR3 region has 12 residues. Germline CDR1 is SGHTA and CDR2 is FQGTGA. Trimming pared 2 bases from V and 7 bases from J, leaving 5 bases between. The CDR3 sequence is CASSLLGGELFF. The CDR3 DNA is TGTGCCAGCAGCTTATTAGGCGGGGAGCTGTTTTTT.

This clonotype was counted only a few times. The chain carries TRBV4-1 and TRBJ2-1; 10 nucleotides match TRBD2. This CDR3 contains 18 residues. The germline CDR1 and CDR2 sequences are MGHRA and YSYEKL. V was clipped by 2 bases and J by 0 bases; unmatched bases: 7. The CDR3 reads CASSQRTSGYSSYNEQFF. In nucleotides, the CDR3 is TGCGCCAGCAGCCAACGGACTAGCGGATACAGCTCCTACAATGAGCAGTTCTTC.

In its sample, this clonotype was seen a few times. The genes are TRBV20-1 and TRBJ1-6; D is unclear. V lost 1 base and J 0 bases, leaving 10 bases between the germline ends. The V gene's germline CDR1 is DFQATT and CDR2 SNEGSKA (reference sequence). This CDR3 contains 16 residues. CDR3 amino acids: CSARVGGSSYNSPLHF. The DNA for the CDR3 is TGCAGTGCTAGAGTGGGTGGCAGCTCCTATAATTCACCCCTCCACTTT.

This chain links TRBV20-1 with TRBJ2-3; TRBD1 matches at 10 bases. The trim removed 0 bases at V and 5 bases at J, leaving 8 bases unmatched. Germline CDR1 DFQATT, CDR2 SNEGSKA (reference sequence). The CDR3 length is 16 residues. This chain's CDR3 is CSARDSDRGVGDTQYF. CDR3 in DNA: TGCAGTGCTAGAGATTCGGACAGGGGGGTAGGAGATACGCAGTATTTT.

This clonotype was seen a handful of times. V gene TRBV10-2 combines with J gene TRBJ1-1; possibly TRBD1 for D (5 bases). CDR3 length: 16 amino acids. Between the trimmed V and J ends, which lost 0 bases and 4 bases, there was a span of 15 bases. Germline V CDR1 and CDR2: WSHSY, SAAADI. The DNA of the CDR3 is TGCGCCAGCAGTGAGTCACGGGGCGTTGGAGCCACTGAAGCTTTCTTT. Its protein is CASSESRGVGATEAFF.

The gene calls are TRBV29-1 and TRBJ2-1; 8 bases match TRBD2. The germline V gene encodes CDR1 SQVTM and CDR2 ANQGSEA. The CDR3 runs to 14 residues. After removal of 2 bases from V and 7 bases from J, the junction contained 7 bases not matched to a gene. As DNA, the CDR3 is TGCAGCGTTGAACTTAGCGGGAAGTGGAATGAGCAGTTCTTC. It specifies CSVELSGKWNEQFF.

J is TRBJ2-3 and V is TRBV7-2; possible D gene TRBD2, 5 bases. Trimming cost V 1 base and J 0 bases, with 8 bases left between them. The CDR3 has 15 residues. The germline V gene has CDR1 SGHTA and CDR2 FQGNSA. The CDR3 region is CASSLGGDSTDTQYF. CDR3 in DNA: TGTGCCAGCAGCTTAGGGGGAGACAGCACAGATACGCAGTATTTT.

CDR3 sequence reads: CASSPEGVLTGRNQPQHF. CDR3 sequence (DNA): TGCGCCAGCAGCCCCGAGGGCGTTTTGACAGGGCGTAATCAGCCCCAGCATTTT. This sequence joins TRBV4-1 and TRBJ1-5, with 7 positions matching TRBD1. Per germline, CDR1 MGHRA and CDR2 YSYEKL. Trimming at V came to 4 bases and at J to 4 bases, leaving 16 bases not matched to a gene. CDR3 length equals 18 residues.

This clonotype was observed many times. The J gene is TRBJ2-4, the V gene TRBV5-4; 11 bases line up with TRBD1. CDR3 length equals 16 residues. Germline V gene sequence: CDR1 SGHNT, CDR2 YYREEE (reference sequence). Unmatched junction bases numbered 5, after V lost 4 bases and J lost 2 bases. The CDR3 nucleotides are TGTGCCAGCAGCATAGGGACAGGGGGGCCCAAAAACATTCAGTACTTC. Residues: CASSIGTGGPKNIQYF.